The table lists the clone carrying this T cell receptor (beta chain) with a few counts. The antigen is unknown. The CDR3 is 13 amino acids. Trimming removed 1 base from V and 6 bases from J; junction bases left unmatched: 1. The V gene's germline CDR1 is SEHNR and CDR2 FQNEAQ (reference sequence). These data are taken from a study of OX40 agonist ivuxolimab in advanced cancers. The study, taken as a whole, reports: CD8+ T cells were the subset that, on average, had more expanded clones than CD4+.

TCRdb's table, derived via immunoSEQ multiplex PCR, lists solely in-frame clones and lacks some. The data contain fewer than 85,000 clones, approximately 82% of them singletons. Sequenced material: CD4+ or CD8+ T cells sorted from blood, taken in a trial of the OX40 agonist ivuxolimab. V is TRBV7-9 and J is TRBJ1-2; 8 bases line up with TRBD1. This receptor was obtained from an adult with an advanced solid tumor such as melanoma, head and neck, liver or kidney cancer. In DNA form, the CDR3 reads TGTGCCAGCAGCTTAGACAGGGGGAATGGCTACACCTTC. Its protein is CASSLDRGNGYTF.